This section outlines one TCR beta chain sequence together with its context. Its antigen is not identified. The data stem from a study of human T cells and chemical hapten exposure. Whole-study context: Small pooled library volume differences mainly caused per-sample TCR yield variation. Whole-study findings and limits: PT1 expanded TCR numbers rose with patch test score. Significantly more large CDR3 similarity clusters were formed by expanded TCRs than by controls.

Time point specified: patch test 1, 2 weeks after DPC sensitization. Treatment described: therapeutic diphenylcyclopropenone sensitization with weekly scalp DPC. Patients had alopecia, were aged 18 to 70, and were not pregnant. A single record per CDR3 protein comes from TCRdb applying MiXCR to the RACE reads. The sample includes under 450,000 distinct CDR3 sequences, 4.8% of them seen just once. The V gene lost 5 bases and the J gene lost 1 base, with 15 bases spanning the gap. CDR3 size: 15 residues. Per the germline V gene, CDR1 is SGHDT and CDR2 is YYEEEE. V usage is TRBV5-6 and J usage is TRBJ1-2; no firm D call. This sample comprised whole blood, obtained in connection with sensitization to the hapten diphenylcyclopropenone (DPC). The TCR was taken from a woman aged 45-59 years with alopecia areata. Some clones in this sample may be carry-over from other donors' samples. The chain's CDR3 is CASSSGPRNNYGYTF. CDR3 nucleotides: TGTGCCAGCAGTTCCGGGCCTCGCAATAACTATGGCTACACCTTC.